Given below is one T cell receptor beta chain in context. After removal of 0 bases from V and 1 base from J, the junction contained 8 bases not matched to a gene. This CDR3 spans 19 amino acids. The germline V gene has CDR1 SGHNT and CDR2 YYREEE (reference sequence). The sample belongs to a study of blood T cell repertoires in COVID-19. The overall study: Spain, Italy and the United States supplied samples that represented acute and convalescent COVID-19.

Assay used: immunoSEQ multiplex PCR; TCRdb lists only in-frame clones, some missing. Here the sample spans 25,000 to 30,000 clones, nearly 90% being singletons. Sequenced: peripheral blood. This chain joins TRBV5-4 and TRBJ2-2; 11 nucleotides match TRBD2. The sequence was obtained from a human donor in a cohort sampled during active COVID-19. This CDR3 is CASSLASSGLAGNTGELFF. CDR3 bases: TGTGCCAGCAGCTTGGCTTCTAGTGGACTAGCGGGGAACACCGGGGAGCTGTTTTTT.